The source of this T cell receptor beta chain is a study of human T cells and chemical hapten exposure. Study-level background: Scalp application of diphenylcyclopropenone was performed weekly in patients across the entire roughly 22-week study. Study results and limitations: More PT1 expanded TCRs went with higher patch test scores.

There are many counts of this clonotype. What it binds is not known. The time point: patch test 1, 2 weeks after DPC sensitization. Treatment meaning: therapeutic diphenylcyclopropenone sensitization with weekly scalp DPC. Donors, patients with alopecia ranging from 18 to 70 years old and judged suitable for DPC, provided samples. TCRdb used MiXCR to reprocess the RACE reads, holding one entry per CDR3 protein. The data hold over 85,000 distinct CDR3 sequences, with roughly 12% observed a single time. From germline, CDR1 is SQVTM and CDR2 ANQGSEA. The CDR3 consists of 11 residues. Trimming took off 7 bases at V and 5 bases at J, with 11 bases between the two ends.

The TCR comes from a woman aged 40 to 55 with alopecia areata. Some clones in this sample may be carry-over from other donors' samples. The chain uses TRBV29-1 and TRBJ1-2, with D maybe TRBD1 (5 bases). The sample consisted of whole blood, taken in connection with sensitization to the hapten diphenylcyclopropenone (DPC). The CDR3 DNA reads TGCAGCGCATACGGGGCGTATGGCTACACCTTC. It specifies CSAYGAYGYTF.